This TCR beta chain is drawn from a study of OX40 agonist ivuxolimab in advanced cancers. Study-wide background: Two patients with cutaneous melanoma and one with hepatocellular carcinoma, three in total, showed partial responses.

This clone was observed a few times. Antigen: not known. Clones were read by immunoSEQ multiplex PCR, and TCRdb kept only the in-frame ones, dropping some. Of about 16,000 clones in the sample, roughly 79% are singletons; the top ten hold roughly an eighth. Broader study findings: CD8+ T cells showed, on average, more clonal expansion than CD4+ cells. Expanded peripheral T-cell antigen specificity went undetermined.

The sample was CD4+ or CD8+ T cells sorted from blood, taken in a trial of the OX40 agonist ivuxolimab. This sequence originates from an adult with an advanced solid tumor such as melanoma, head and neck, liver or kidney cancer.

The CDR3 DNA is TGTGCCAGCAGTGCCCGACAGGGGAACACTGAAGCTTTCTTT. Translated: CASSARQGNTEAFF. The V and J genes are TRBV27 and TRBJ1-1, with 7 bases lining up with TRBD1. CDR1 is MNHEY and CDR2 is SMNVEV in the germline V gene (reference sequence). The CDR3 spans 14 residues. J lost 1 base, V lost 5 bases, and 4 bases had no gene match.